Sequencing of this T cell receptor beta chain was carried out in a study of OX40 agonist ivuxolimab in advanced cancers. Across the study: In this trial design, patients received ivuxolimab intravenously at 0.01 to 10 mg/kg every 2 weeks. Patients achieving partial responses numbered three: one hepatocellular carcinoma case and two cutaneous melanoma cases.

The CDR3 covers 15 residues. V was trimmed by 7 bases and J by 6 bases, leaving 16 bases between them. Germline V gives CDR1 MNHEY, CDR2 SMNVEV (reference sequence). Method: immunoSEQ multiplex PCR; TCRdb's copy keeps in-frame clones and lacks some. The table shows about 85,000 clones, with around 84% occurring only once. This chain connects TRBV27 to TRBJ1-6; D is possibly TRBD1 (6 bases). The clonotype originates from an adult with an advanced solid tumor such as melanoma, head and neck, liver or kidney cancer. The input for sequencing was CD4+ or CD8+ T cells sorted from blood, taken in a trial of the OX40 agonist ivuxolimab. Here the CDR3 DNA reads TGTGCCAGCACCACCTTGGACAGTCGTAATTCACCCCTCCACTTT. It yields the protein CASTTLDSRNSPLHF.